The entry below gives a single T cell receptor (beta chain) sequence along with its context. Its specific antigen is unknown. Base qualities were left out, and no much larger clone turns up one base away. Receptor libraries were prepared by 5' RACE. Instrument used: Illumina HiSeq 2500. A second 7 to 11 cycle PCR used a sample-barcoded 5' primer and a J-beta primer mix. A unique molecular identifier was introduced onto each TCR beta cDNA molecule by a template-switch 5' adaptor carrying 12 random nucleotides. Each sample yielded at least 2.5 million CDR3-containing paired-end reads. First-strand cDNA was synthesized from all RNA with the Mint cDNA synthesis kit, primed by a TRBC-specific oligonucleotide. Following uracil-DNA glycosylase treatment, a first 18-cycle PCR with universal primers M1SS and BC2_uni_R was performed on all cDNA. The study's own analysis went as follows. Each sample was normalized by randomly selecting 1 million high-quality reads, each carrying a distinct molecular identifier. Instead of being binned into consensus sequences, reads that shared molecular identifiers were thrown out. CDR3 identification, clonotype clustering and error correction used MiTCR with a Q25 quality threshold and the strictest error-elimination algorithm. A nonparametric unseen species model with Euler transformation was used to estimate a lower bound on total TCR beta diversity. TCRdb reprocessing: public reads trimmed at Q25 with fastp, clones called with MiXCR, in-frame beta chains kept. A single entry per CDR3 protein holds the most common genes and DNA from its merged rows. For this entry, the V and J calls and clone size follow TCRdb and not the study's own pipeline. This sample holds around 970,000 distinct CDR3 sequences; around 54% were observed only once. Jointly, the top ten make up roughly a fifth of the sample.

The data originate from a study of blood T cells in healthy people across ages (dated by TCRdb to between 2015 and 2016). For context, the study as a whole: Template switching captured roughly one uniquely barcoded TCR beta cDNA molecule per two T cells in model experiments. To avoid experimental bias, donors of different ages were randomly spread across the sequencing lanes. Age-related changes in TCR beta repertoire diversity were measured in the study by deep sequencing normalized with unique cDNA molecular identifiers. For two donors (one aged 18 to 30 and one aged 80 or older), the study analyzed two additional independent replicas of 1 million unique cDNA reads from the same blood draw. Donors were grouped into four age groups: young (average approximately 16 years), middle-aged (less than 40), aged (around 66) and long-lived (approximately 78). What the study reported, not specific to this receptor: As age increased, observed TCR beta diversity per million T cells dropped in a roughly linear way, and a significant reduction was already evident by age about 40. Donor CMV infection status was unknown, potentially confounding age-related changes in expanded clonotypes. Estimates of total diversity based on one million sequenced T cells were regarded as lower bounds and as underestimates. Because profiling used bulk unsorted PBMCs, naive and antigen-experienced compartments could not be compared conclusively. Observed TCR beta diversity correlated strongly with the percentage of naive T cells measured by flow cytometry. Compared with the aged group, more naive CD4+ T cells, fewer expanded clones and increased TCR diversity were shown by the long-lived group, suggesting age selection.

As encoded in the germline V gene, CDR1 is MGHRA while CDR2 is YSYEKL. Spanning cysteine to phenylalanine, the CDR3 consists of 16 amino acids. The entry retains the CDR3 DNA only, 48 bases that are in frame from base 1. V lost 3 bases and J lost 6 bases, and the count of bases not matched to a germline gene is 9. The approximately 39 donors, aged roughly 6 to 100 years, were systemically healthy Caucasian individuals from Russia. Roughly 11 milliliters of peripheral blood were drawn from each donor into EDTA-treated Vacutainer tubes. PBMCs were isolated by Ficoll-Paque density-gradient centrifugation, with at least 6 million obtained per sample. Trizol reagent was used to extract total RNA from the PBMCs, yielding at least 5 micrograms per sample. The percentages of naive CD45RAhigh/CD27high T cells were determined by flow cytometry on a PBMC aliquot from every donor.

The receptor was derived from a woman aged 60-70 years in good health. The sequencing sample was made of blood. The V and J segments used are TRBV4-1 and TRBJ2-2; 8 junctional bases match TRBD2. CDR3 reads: CASSHPGLGYAGELFF. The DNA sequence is TGCGCCAGCAGCCACCCGGGACTAGGTTACGCCGGGGAGCTGTTTTTT.